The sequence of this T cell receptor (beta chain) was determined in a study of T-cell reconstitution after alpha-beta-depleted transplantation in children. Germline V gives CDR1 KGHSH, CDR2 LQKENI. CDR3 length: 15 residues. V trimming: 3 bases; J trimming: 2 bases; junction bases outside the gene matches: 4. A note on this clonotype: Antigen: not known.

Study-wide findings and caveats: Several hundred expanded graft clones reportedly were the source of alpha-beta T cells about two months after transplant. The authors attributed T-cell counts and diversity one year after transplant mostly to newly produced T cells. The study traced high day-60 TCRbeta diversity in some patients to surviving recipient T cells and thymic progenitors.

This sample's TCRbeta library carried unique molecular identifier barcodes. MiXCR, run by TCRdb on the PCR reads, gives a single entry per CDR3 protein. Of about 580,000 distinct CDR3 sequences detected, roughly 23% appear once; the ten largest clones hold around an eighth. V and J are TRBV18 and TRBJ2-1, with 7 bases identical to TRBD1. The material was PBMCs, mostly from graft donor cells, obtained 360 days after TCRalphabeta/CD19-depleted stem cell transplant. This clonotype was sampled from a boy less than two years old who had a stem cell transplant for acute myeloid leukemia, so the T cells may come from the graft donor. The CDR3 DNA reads TGTGCCAGCTCACCGAGACAGGGAACCTACAATGAGCAGTTCTTC. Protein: CASSPRQGTYNEQFF.